What follows describes a single T cell receptor beta chain. Seattle patients were enrolled during active infection and followed longitudinally. From germline, CDR1 is SGHTA and CDR2 FQGNSA. Germline trimming cut 6 bases from V and 5 bases from J; bases unmatched to any gene: 9. The length of the CDR3 is 15 residues. This entry is derived from a study of blood T cell repertoires in COVID-19. About the study: Specimens from acute and convalescent COVID-19 originated in the United States, Italy and Spain. T cells, B-cell-depleted T cells, or PBMCs provided the cDNA or gDNA that served as material.

Original processing methods: For nucleated cells, counts were estimated from reference gene primer amplification. Only in-frame clones appear in the TCRdb table, and some are missing; sequencing was by immunoSEQ multiplex PCR. V and J calls and clone size are those listed in that table; D and trimming were worked out from the DNA. The sample consists of 200,000 to 250,000 clones, 85% of them appearing once. The source material was peripheral blood. This TCR was sampled from a woman in her sixties or seventies with COVID-19, enrolled during active disease. The V and J genes are TRBV7-2 and TRBJ2-5; 10 bases align to TRBD2. The CDR3 DNA reads TGTGCCAGCAGTCGGTCGCTAGCGGGAGCGGAGACCCAGTACTTC. Translation: CASSRSLAGAETQYF.